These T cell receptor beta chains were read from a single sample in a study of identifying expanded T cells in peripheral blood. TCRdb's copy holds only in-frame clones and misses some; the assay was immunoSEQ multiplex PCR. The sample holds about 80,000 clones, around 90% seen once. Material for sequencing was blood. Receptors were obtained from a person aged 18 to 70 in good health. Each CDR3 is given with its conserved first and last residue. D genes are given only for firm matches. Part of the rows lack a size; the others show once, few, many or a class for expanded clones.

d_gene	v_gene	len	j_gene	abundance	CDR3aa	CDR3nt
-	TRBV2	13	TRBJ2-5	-	CASSATDQETQYF	TGTGCCAGCAGCGCGACAGACCAAGAGACCCAGTACTTC
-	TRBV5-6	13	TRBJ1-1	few	CASSLATGRGAFF	TGTGCCAGCAGCTTGGCAACAGGGAGAGGAGCTTTCTTT
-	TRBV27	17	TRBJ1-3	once	CASSLSGGAASGNTIYF	TGTGCCAGCAGTTTATCCGGGGGCGCCGCGTCAGGAAACACCATATATTTT
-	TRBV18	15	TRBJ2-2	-	CASLPRGQNTGELFF	TGTGCCAGCTTGCCCAGGGGTCAAAACACCGGGGAGCTGTTTTTT
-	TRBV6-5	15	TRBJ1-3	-	CASTSPRAGGNTIYF	TGTGCCAGCACCTCCCCCAGGGCCGGTGGAAACACCATATATTTT
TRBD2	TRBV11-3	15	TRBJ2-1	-	CASSPGLAGQIEQFF	TGTGCCAGCAGCCCGGGACTAGCGGGACAAATTGAGCAGTTCTTC
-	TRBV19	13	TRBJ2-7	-	CASSPRTAYEQYF	TGTGCCAGTAGTCCTAGGACGGCATACGAGCAGTACTTC
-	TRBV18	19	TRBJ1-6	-	CASSPNPFQGSSYNSPLHF	TGTGCCAGCTCACCTAACCCTTTCCAGGGAAGCTCCTATAATTCACCCCTCCACTTT
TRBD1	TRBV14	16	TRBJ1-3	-	CASTPGDRVYGNTIYF	TGTGCCAGCACACCCGGGGACAGGGTTTATGGAAACACCATATATTTT
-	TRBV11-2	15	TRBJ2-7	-	CASSLEVSYWSEQYF	TGTGCCAGCAGCTTAGAGGTGAGCTATTGGAGCGAGCAGTACTTC
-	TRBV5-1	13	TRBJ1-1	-	CASSLELRTEAFF	TGCGCCAGCAGCTTGGAATTACGGACTGAAGCTTTCTTT
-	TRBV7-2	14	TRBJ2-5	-	CASSLAGVGETQYF	TGTGCCAGCAGCTTAGCGGGAGTGGGAGAGACCCAGTACTTC
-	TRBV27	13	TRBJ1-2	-	CASSLFMDYGYTF	TGTGCCAGCAGTTTATTCATGGACTATGGCTACACCTTC
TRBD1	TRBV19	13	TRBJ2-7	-	CASSDHRGNEQYF	TGTGCCAGTAGTGATCACAGGGGTAACGAGCAGTACTTC